Presented here are 29 T cell receptor beta chains from one specimen sequenced in a study of T-cell memory formation after mild COVID-19. A single record per CDR3 protein comes from TCRdb applying MiXCR to the 5' RACE reads. The sample lists under 150,000 distinct CDR3 sequences, 22% occurring once. Specimen: PBMCs or a T cell subset sorted from them (not recorded which). These receptors were taken from a man between 18 and 35 years old who had mild COVID-19 (a few samples of this study predate the infection). Cell type and time point are not known.

This chain connects TRBV11-2 to TRBJ2-1; either TRBD1 or TRBD2 may supply D (5 bases each). Germline V gene sequence: CDR1 SGHAT, CDR2 FQNNGV. CDR3 length: 12 residues. The V end was cut by 5 bases, the J end by 10 bases, with 12 bases between. CDR3 protein: CASSHGAWEQFF. For the CDR3, the DNA is TGTGCCAGCAGCCACGGGGCTTGGGAGCAGTTCTTC.

This CDR3 reads CASSPDMRTEAFF. In DNA form, the CDR3 reads TGCGCCAGCAGCCCGGACATGAGGACTGAAGCTTTCTTT. The chain has TRBV5-1 and TRBJ1-1; a possible D gene is TRBD1 (5 bases). V was shortened by 4 bases and J by 5 bases, with 12 bases between the two germline ends. CDR1 is SGHRS and CDR2 is YFSETQ in the germline V gene. There are 13 residues in the CDR3.

In this sample, this clonotype turned up a few times. J is TRBJ2-5 and V is TRBV12-3 or TRBV12-4; D might be TRBD2 (6 bases). CDR3 length: 13 residues. V was cut by 6 bases and J by 5 bases, with 13 bases left in between. The CDR3 region has the DNA TGTGCCAGCAGCCCCCCGGGGGACGAGACCCAGTACTTC. This gives the protein CASSPPGDETQYF.

This rearrangement joins TRBV5-1 to TRBJ2-7; 12 bases align to TRBD2. The germline V gene has CDR1 SGHRS and CDR2 YFSETQ. The CDR3 sequence is 13 residues long. The V and J ends lost 5 bases and 3 bases, in that order; junction bases with no gene match: 0. DNA for the CDR3: TGCGCCAGCAGGACTAGCGGGGGCTACGAGCAGTACTTC. It encodes CASRTSGGYEQYF.

J is TRBJ2-1 and V is TRBV2; D possibly corresponds to TRBD1 (6 bases). Trimming took off 5 bases at V and 6 bases at J, with 17 bases between the two ends. The CDR3 consists of 15 residues. Per germline, CDR1 SNHLY and CDR2 FYNNEI. The CDR3 spells CASSPMQGFSNEQFF. In DNA, the CDR3 is TGTGCCAGCAGTCCAATGCAGGGGTTTAGCAATGAGCAGTTCTTC.

The CDR3 DNA is TGTGCCAGCAGCCAAAGAGGGGGTTCTGAAGCTTTCTTT. Translating it yields CASSQRGGSEAFF. The chain recombines TRBV3-1 with TRBJ1-1, with D perhaps TRBD1 (6 bases). From germline, CDR1 is LGHDT and CDR2 YNNKEL (reference sequence). The CDR3 has 13 residues. V gave up 2 bases and J gave up 6 bases, with 10 bases separating them.

This clonotype was seen a few times. The chain recombines TRBV5-5 with TRBJ2-7; the D gene could be TRBD1 or TRBD2 (5 bases each). Trimming took 4 bases from V and 2 from J, leaving 16 bases between them. Germline V lookup: CDR1 SGHKS, CDR2 YYEKEE (reference sequence). The CDR3 has 15 residues. The CDR3 DNA reads TGTGCCAGCAGCGTATCTTGGGGGAGCACCTACGAGCAGTACTTC. Translating it yields CASSVSWGSTYEQYF.

The V gene is TRBV9, the J gene TRBJ2-5; possibly TRBD1 for D (6 bases). This CDR3 comprises 16 residues. Germline-derived CDR1 and CDR2 are SGDLS and YYNGEE. Trimming took 5 bases from V and 5 from J, leaving 22 bases between them. The CDR3 DNA is TGTGCCAGCAGTGCATCCCGGACAGTTGGTCTCGAGACCCAGTACTTC. Amino acids: CASSASRTVGLETQYF.

The CDR3 here is CASSHRGSALIYGYTF. The CDR3 DNA reads TGTGCCAGCAGCCATAGGGGCAGCGCCCTAATCTATGGCTACACCTTC. The rearrangement uses TRBV3-1 and TRBJ1-2, with TRBD1 as a possible D gene (5 bases). Germline assignment: CDR1 LGHDT and CDR2 YNNKEL (reference sequence). The CDR3 runs 16 residues. Deletions cut 3 bases from V and 4 bases from J, with 18 bases between.

A few counts support this clonotype. J is TRBJ1-2 and V is TRBV6-5; D gene ambiguous. The V gene's germline CDR1 is MNHEY and CDR2 SVGAGI. This CDR3 comprises 14 residues. V lost 4 bases, J lost 4 bases, and 13 bases lay in between. The CDR3 nucleotides are TGTGCCAGCAGTTCCTTCCAGACTCGCTATGGCTACACCTTC. It is translated as CASSSFQTRYGYTF.

The chain uses TRBV4-3 and TRBJ2-5, with 11 bases aligning to TRBD2. In germline, CDR1 is LGHNA, CDR2 YSLEER. The CDR3 is made up of 15 amino acids. Germline trimming cut 2 bases from V and 5 bases from J; bases unmatched to any gene: 4. The CDR3 DNA sequence: TGCGCCAGCAGCCAATTAGCGGGGGGGACGGAGACCCAGTACTTC. Its protein is CASSQLAGGTETQYF.

This clonotype turned up a few times. The gene calls are TRBV7-9 and TRBJ1-1, with unresolved D. From germline, CDR1 is SEHNR and CDR2 FQNEAQ (reference sequence). The CDR3 totals 13 residues. Trimming took off 4 bases at V and 6 bases at J, with 12 bases between the two ends. This CDR3 is CASSWDPGAEAFF. CDR3 nucleotide sequence: TGTGCCAGCAGCTGGGATCCGGGCGCTGAAGCTTTCTTT.

The CDR3 loop reads CASRTGVGELFF. In nucleotides, the CDR3 is TGTGCCAGCAGGACAGGGGTCGGGGAGCTGTTTTTT. The rearrangement uses TRBV12-3 or TRBV12-4 and TRBJ2-2; 8 positions match TRBD1. V gave up 6 bases and J gave up 7 bases; unmatched junction bases: 1. CDR3 length: 12 residues.

In its sample, this clonotype was seen many times. CDR3 residues: CSARTSGTTYEQYF. CDR3 bases: TGCAGCGCTCGGACTAGCGGAACCACCTACGAGCAGTACTTC. This chain joins TRBV29-1 and TRBJ2-7, with 10 nucleotides matching TRBD2. CDR1 and CDR2 from the germline V gene are SQVTM and ANQGSEA. J gave up 2 bases and V 7 bases, and 8 bases lay outside the gene matches. The CDR3 covers 14 residues.

The genes are TRBV11-2 and TRBJ2-3; D uncertain. The CDR3 runs to 11 residues. CDR1 is SGHAT, CDR2 FQNNGV, per germline. Between the trimmed V and J ends, which lost 5 bases and 8 bases, there was a span of 8 bases. CDR3 sequence: CASSLVGTQYF. Written as DNA, the CDR3 is TGTGCCAGCAGCCTCGTGGGTACGCAGTATTTT.

V usage is TRBV5-1 and J usage is TRBJ2-4; TRBD2 is a possible D gene (5 bases). The germline CDR1 and CDR2 sequences are SGHRS and YFSETQ. Trimming removed 4 bases at V and 7 bases at J, with 18 bases between. CDR3 length: 15 amino acids. As DNA, the CDR3 is TGCGCCAGCAGCCCTCGGGAAGATTATTGGAACATTCAGTACTTC. Encoded protein: CASSPREDYWNIQYF.

The chain uses TRBV7-2 and TRBJ2-7, with 10 bases identical to TRBD2. The germline gives CDR1 SGHTA, CDR2 FQGNSA. Trimming took 1 base from V and 6 from J; bases not matched to a gene: 6. CDR3 length: 15 amino acids. The CDR3 loop reads CASSLEASGGTEQYV. CDR3 DNA: TGTGCCAGCAGCTTAGAGGCTAGCGGGGGCACCGAGCAGTACGTC.

This clonotype was found once. The chain recombines TRBV6-2 or TRBV6-3 with TRBJ1-5; D possibly corresponds to TRBD1 (5 bases). In germline, CDR1 is MNHEY, CDR2 SVGEGT. V was trimmed by 4 bases and J by 2 bases, leaving 12 bases between them. This CDR3 is built from 15 residues. The DNA for the CDR3 is TGTGCCAGCAGTTTCTTAGGGGATGGCAATCAGCCCCAGCATTTT. As protein: CASSFLGDGNQPQHF.

The CDR3 coding sequence is TGTGCCAGCAGCTTAGTATGGCCTAGCGGCACAGATACGCAGTATTTT. This sequence encodes CASSLVWPSGTDTQYF. The gene calls are TRBV7-8 and TRBJ2-3; maybe TRBD2 (6 bases). Per the germline V gene, CDR1 is SGHVS and CDR2 is FQNEAQ. The CDR3 extends over 16 amino acids. With 1 base removed from V and 1 base from J, the gap between germline ends came to 12 bases.

J is TRBJ1-5 and V is TRBV6-2 or TRBV6-3; D possibly corresponds to TRBD1 (6 bases). The germline CDR1 and CDR2 sequences are MNHEY and SVGEGT. V was trimmed by 1 base and J by 6 bases, leaving 7 bases between them. This CDR3 region has 13 residues. The CDR3 DNA reads as TGTGCCAGCAGTTACTGGGGGCCTCAGCCCCAGCATTTT. As protein: CASSYWGPQPQHF.

The chain has TRBV20-1 and TRBJ2-7; possible D gene TRBD2, 6 bases. Germline assignment: CDR1 DFQATT and CDR2 SNEGSKA (reference sequence). Trimming removed 2 bases at V and 2 bases at J, with 13 bases between. This CDR3 has 14 residues. The DNA for the CDR3 is TGCAGTGCTAGACAAGCGGGTACAACCTACGAGCAGTACTTC. Residues: CSARQAGTTYEQYF.

This clonotype was detected a few times. The chain links TRBV14 to TRBJ2-3; D gene uncertain. CDR3 length: 14 residues. Germline CDR1 is SGHDN and CDR2 is FVKESK. Trimming removed 0 bases from V and 4 bases from J, with 8 bases in between. In DNA, the CDR3 is TGTGCCAGCAGCCAAGATAGGGCCCCAGATACGCAGTATTTT. It is translated as CASSQDRAPDTQYF.

This rearrangement joins TRBV29-1 to TRBJ1-1; 8 nucleotides match TRBD1. Germline CDR1 and CDR2: SQVTM and ANQGSEA. The V and J ends lost 4 bases and 1 base, in that order; junction bases with no gene match: 11. This CDR3 is built from 16 residues. The CDR3 DNA follows: TGCAGCGTTGGACTCACGGACAGGGCCGAGAACACTGAAGCTTTCTTT. Translated: CSVGLTDRAENTEAFF.

This clonotype occurred a few times. This chain uses TRBV20-1 with TRBJ2-5; D may correspond to TRBD1 or TRBD2 (6 bases each). The CDR3 extends over 12 amino acids. Germline assignment: CDR1 DFQATT and CDR2 SNEGSKA (reference sequence). Trimming stripped 6 bases from V and 1 base from J, with 9 bases between. The CDR3 loop is CSASGAQETQYF. The CDR3 DNA is TGCAGTGCCTCGGGGGCCCAAGAGACCCAGTACTTC.

This chain links TRBV7-6 with TRBJ2-5; D is uncertain. Germline CDR1 is SGHVS and CDR2 is FNYEAQ. The CDR3 spans 14 residues. The V end was cut by 5 bases, the J end by 4 bases, with 14 bases between. The CDR3 loop reads CASSPFGRLETQYF. CDR3 in DNA: TGTGCCAGCAGCCCATTTGGTCGGTTAGAGACCCAGTACTTC.

This clonotype was seen more than once but under ten times. The V and J genes are TRBV7-6 and TRBJ2-3; possible D gene TRBD2, 7 bases. V lost 2 bases and J 5 bases, leaving 11 bases between the germline ends. CDR1 and CDR2 from the germline V gene are SGHVS and FNYEAQ. The CDR3 loop spans 14 amino acids. The CDR3, as DNA: TGTGCCAGCAGCTTAAGGGGGGGTGGAGATACGCAGTATTTT. Translating gives CASSLRGGGDTQYF.

The table lists this clonotype with a few counts. The rearrangement links TRBV7-9 to TRBJ2-2; no clear D. Germline-derived CDR1 and CDR2 are SEHNR and FQNEAQ (reference sequence). The CDR3 is made up of 15 amino acids. V was clipped by 5 bases and J by 0 bases, with 10 bases between them. CDR3 bases: TGTGCCAGCAGCGGAAGGATCTCGAACACCGGGGAGCTGTTTTTT. This encodes CASSGRISNTGELFF.

There are a few counts of this clonotype. The rearrangement joins TRBV6-5 to TRBJ2-6; D not resolved. The V end was cut by 2 bases, the J end by 4 bases, with 12 bases between. The CDR3 contains 16 residues. Germline V CDR1 and CDR2: MNHEY, SVGAGI. The DNA of the CDR3 is TGTGCCAGCAGTTACGAACTATTCTCGGGGGCCAACGTCCTGACTTTC. This codes for CASSYELFSGANVLTF.

The chain couples TRBV7-9 to TRBJ2-7; D might be TRBD2 (6 bases). Germline values: CDR1 SEHNR, CDR2 FQNEAQ (reference sequence). Deletions cut 5 bases from V and 7 bases from J, with 15 bases between. CDR3 length: 13 residues. The DNA of the CDR3 is TGTGCCAGCAGCATGGGAGGCCAGTGGGAGCAGTACTTC. Amino acid sequence: CASSMGGQWEQYF.